The present T cell receptor (beta chain) was sequenced within a study of blood T cell repertoires in COVID-19. Study in general: The United States, Italy and Spain were the sources of the acute and convalescent COVID-19 samples. T cells, B-cell-depleted T cells, or PBMCs provided the cDNA or gDNA that served as material.

Authors' data handling: From reference gene primer amplification, estimates of nucleated cell counts were derived. TCRdb's copy holds only in-frame clones and misses some; the assay was immunoSEQ multiplex PCR. That table is the source of V, J and clone size, and D and trimming were worked out from the DNA. The sample contains around 150,000 clones, approximately 82% of which appear only once. The trim removed 8 bases at V and 7 bases at J, leaving 12 bases unmatched. The CDR3 covers 16 residues. In germline, CDR1 is MRHNA, CDR2 SNTAGT. The sample consisted of peripheral blood. The chain carries TRBV6-4 and TRBJ2-2, with TRBD2 identical over 11 bases. This receptor was taken from a woman of 80 years or more with acute or convalescent COVID-19. The CDR3 region has the DNA TGTGCCAGCGTTTCGACTAGCGGGAAAGGGGGCGGGGAGCTGTTTTTT. Its translation: CASVSTSGKGGGELFF.